What follows is one T cell receptor beta chain and its context. Different DNA sequences within this sample yield the same CDR3. The V and J ends lost 7 bases and 6 bases respectively, with 12 bases between them. There are 12 residues in the CDR3. In germline, CDR1 is SGHRS, CDR2 YFSETQ. These data come from a study of OX40 agonist ivuxolimab in advanced cancers. The data were produced by immunoSEQ multiplex PCR, yet TCRdb's version contains in-frame clones alone and is incomplete. Of tens of thousands of clones in the sample, over 75% were seen once. The origin of this receptor is an adult with an advanced solid tumor such as melanoma, head and neck, liver or kidney cancer. The input for sequencing was CD4+ or CD8+ T cells sorted from blood, taken in a trial of the OX40 agonist ivuxolimab. J is TRBJ2-3 and V is TRBV5-1; D perhaps matches TRBD2 (6 bases). This CDR3 is CASRLEGDTQYF. For the CDR3, the DNA is TGCGCCAGCCGACTAGAAGGGGATACGCAGTATTTT.